This TCR beta chain appears in the sequencing data of a study of graft-versus-host responses after intestinal transplantation. On the study more broadly: Recipients across the board were started on anti-thymocyte globulin induction, then kept on tacrolimus and steroids for around three years. Study-level points and caveats: Peak circulating GvH clone levels were associated with early post-transplant HvG declines.

The CDR3 loop spans 12 amino acids. V gave up 6 bases and J gave up 5 bases, with 10 bases separating them. Germline-derived CDR1 and CDR2 are SEHNR and FQNEAQ (reference sequence). Some clones are missing from TCRdb's copy, which holds only in-frame ones; the method was immunoSEQ multiplex PCR. The profile shows about 150,000 clones, over 90% of them singletons. For this clone: Antigen unknown.

The clonotype was recovered from a human donor who received an intestinal transplant. The rearrangement links TRBV7-9 to TRBJ1-1; D is unresolved. The sample in question was unstimulated CD4+ T cells sorted from spleen or lymph node cells, obtained before intestinal transplant. CDR3 residues: CASRPRLTEAFF. The DNA for the CDR3 is TGTGCCAGCAGGCCCAGGCTAACTGAAGCTTTCTTT.